A selection of T cell receptor beta chains follows, all from one sample in a study of vaccination effects on CD4 cells after COVID-19. The antigens for these receptors are not known. TCRdb keeps only in-frame clones here, not all; method: immunoSEQ multiplex PCR. The data show around 37,000 clones, about two thirds seen once. The sequenced sample was CD4+ T cells from PBMCs cultured with a peptide pool, obtained before COVID-19 vaccination. The origin of the receptors is a human donor who had a prior SARS-CoV-2 infection. The CDR3 runs from the conserved cysteine through the conserved F or W. D genes are given only for firm matches. Size values are once, few and many counts, or a class for expanded clones, and some rows have none.

V	D	size	J	CDR3	DNA
TRBV7-8	TRBD2	-	TRBJ2-3	CASIPTSGVDTQYF	TGTGCCAGCATCCCGACTAGCGGGGTAGATACGCAGTATTTT
TRBV10-3	TRBD1	once	TRBJ2-7	CAISPGTETYEQYF	TGTGCCATCAGCCCCGGGACAGAGACCTACGAGCAGTACTTC
TRBV6-5	-	-	TRBJ1-1	CASTLNTEAFF	TGTGCCAGCACTCTTAACACTGAAGCTTTCTTT
TRBV19	-	once	TRBJ2-5	CASSKRGSETQYF	TGTGCCAGTAGTAAACGAGGCTCCGAGACCCAGTACTTC
TRBV30	-	-	TRBJ1-1	CAWSRKGEGGAEAFF	TGTGCCTGGAGTCGAAAAGGAGAGGGGGGAGCTGAAGCTTTCTTT
TRBV19	TRBD1	-	TRBJ2-7	CASSTFRDRGTYEQYF	TGTGCCAGTAGTACTTTCAGGGACAGGGGAACCTACGAGCAGTACTTC
TRBV24-1	TRBD2	-	TRBJ2-3	CATSDPSGGLTDTQYF	TGTGCCACCAGTGATCCTAGCGGGGGACTCACAGATACGCAGTATTTT
TRBV6-5	TRBD1	-	TRBJ2-1	CASRKGTEIYVEQFF	TGTGCCAGCAGAAAGGGGACAGAAATTTATGTTGAGCAGTTCTTC
TRBV30	-	-	TRBJ1-1	CAWSVGGLAPAATEAFF	TGTGCCTGGAGTGTAGGGGGTCTAGCCCCGGCTGCCACTGAAGCTTTCTTT
TRBV6-5	-	-	TRBJ1-5	CASSPRSGGQPQHF	TGTGCCAGCAGTCCTCGTTCCGGGGGTCAGCCCCAGCATTTT
TRBV2	-	-	TRBJ1-6	CASRRGHASSYNSPLHF	TGTGCCAGCAGGCGCGGACACGCTAGCTCCTATAATTCACCCCTCCACTTT
TRBV15	-	-	TRBJ2-5	CATRPLAGETQYF	TGTGCCACCAGGCCACTAGCTGGGGAGACCCAGTACTTC
TRBV11-2	TRBD2	-	TRBJ2-5	CASSPSLSGRQETQYF	TGTGCCAGCAGCCCTTCGTTATCCGGGAGGCAAGAGACCCAGTACTTC
TRBV28	-	-	TRBJ1-5	CASSPDRLEQPQHF	TGTGCCAGCAGTCCGGACAGACTAGAGCAGCCCCAGCATTTT
TRBV27	-	-	TRBJ2-2	CASRRTRNTGELFF	TGTGCCAGCAGACGGACCCGGAACACCGGGGAGCTGTTTTTT
TRBV6-6	TRBD2	-	TRBJ2-2	CASRSGIYVTGELFF	TGTGCCAGCAGAAGCGGGATATATGTCACCGGGGAGCTGTTTTTT
TRBV7-9	TRBD2	-	TRBJ2-5	CASSFGIGTSHQETQYF	TGTGCCAGCAGCTTTGGAATTGGGACTAGCCACCAAGAGACCCAGTACTTC
TRBV10-1	-	-	TRBJ1-1	CASSESARMNTEAFF	TGCGCCAGCAGTGAGTCGGCAAGAATGAACACTGAAGCTTTCTTT
TRBV11-2	-	-	TRBJ1-1	CASSLDWVGSNTEAFF	TGTGCCAGCAGCTTAGACTGGGTTGGCAGTAACACTGAAGCTTTCTTT
TRBV6-1	-	-	TRBJ1-1	CASSESWGGTEAFF	TGTGCCAGCAGTGAATCGTGGGGGGGCACTGAAGCTTTCTTT
TRBV14	-	-	TRBJ1-6	CASSQLQVNSPLHF	TGTGCCAGCAGCCAGTTACAGGTTAATTCACCCCTCCACTTT
TRBV4-2	-	-	TRBJ2-1	CASSQESIVSEQFF	TGTGCCAGCAGCCAAGAGTCAATAGTTAGTGAGCAGTTCTTC
TRBV24-1	TRBD2	-	TRBJ2-1	CATSDFRLAGDYAEQFF	TGTGCCACCAGTGATTTTCGACTAGCGGGAGATTATGCGGAGCAGTTCTTC
TRBV4-2	-	-	TRBJ2-1	CASSQGQETYNEQFF	TGTGCCAGCAGCCAAGGACAGGAGACTTACAATGAGCAGTTCTTC
TRBV5-1	-	-	TRBJ1-4	CASSLGGANEKLFF	TGCGCCAGCAGTCTTGGGGGCGCTAATGAAAAACTGTTTTTT
TRBV7-2	-	-	TRBJ1-1	CASSLYQNTEAFF	TGTGCCAGCAGCTTATATCAGAACACTGAAGCTTTCTTT
TRBV6-6	-	-	TRBJ1-5	CASSSTVGQPQHF	TGTGCCAGCAGTTCGACAGTGGGTCAGCCCCAGCATTTT
TRBV28	-	once	TRBJ2-1	CASSLYPPTYNEQFF	TGTGCCAGCAGTTTATACCCCCCTACATACAATGAGCAGTTCTTC
TRBV18	TRBD1	-	TRBJ2-5	CASSPILGQAHPRETQYF	TGTGCCAGCTCACCCATCTTAGGACAGGCACACCCGAGGGAGACCCAGTACTTC
TRBV7-2	-	-	TRBJ2-2	CASSLGGSEGLTGELFF	TGTGCCAGCAGCTTAGGAGGGTCCGAGGGGCTCACCGGGGAGCTGTTTTTT
TRBV3-1/TRBV3-2	TRBD1	few	TRBJ1-6	CASSQRGQGNSPLHF	TGTGCCAGCAGCCAGAGAGGACAGGGTAATTCACCCCTCCACTTT
TRBV27	-	-	TRBJ1-6	CASSLKNSYNSPLHF	TGTGCCAGCAGCCTAAAAAACTCCTATAATTCACCCCTCCACTTT
TRBV5-4	-	-	TRBJ2-1	CASSRSASDEQFF	TGTGCCAGCAGCAGAAGTGCTAGCGATGAGCAGTTCTTC
TRBV20-1	-	-	TRBJ1-5	CSASRQGGSGNQPQHF	TGCAGTGCTAGTCGGCAGGGAGGATCGGGCAATCAGCCCCAGCATTTT
TRBV6-5	-	-	TRBJ2-7	CASRGTENYEQYF	TGTGCCAGCAGAGGGACGGAGAACTACGAGCAGTACTTC
TRBV5-1	-	-	TRBJ1-2	CASSPAGVYGYTF	TGCGCCAGCAGCCCCGCGGGGGTTTATGGCTACACCTTC
TRBV27	TRBD1	-	TRBJ2-7	CASSLRTGFDEQYF	TGTGCCAGCAGTTTACGGACAGGCTTCGACGAGCAGTACTTC
TRBV3-1/TRBV3-2	-	-	TRBJ2-7	CASSHQGDEQYF	TGTGCCAGCAGCCATCAAGGGGACGAGCAGTACTTC
TRBV3-1/TRBV3-2	-	-	TRBJ1-6	CASSQGPFDSPLHF	TGTGCCAGCAGCCAAGGCCCCTTCGACTCACCCCTCCACTTT
TRBV6-6	-	-	TRBJ2-7	CASIGPGSYEQYF	TGTGCCAGCATAGGTCCAGGCAGTTACGAGCAGTACTTC
TRBV30	TRBD2	-	TRBJ2-7	CAWSVAGLYEQYF	TGTGCCTGGAGTGTAGCGGGGCTCTACGAGCAGTACTTC
TRBV19	TRBD2	-	TRBJ2-7	CASGLAGVVSKQYF	TGTGCCAGTGGGCTAGCGGGGGTGGTAAGCAAGCAGTACTTC
TRBV5-1	-	-	TRBJ2-3	CASSLGGLSTRDTQYF	TGCGCCAGCAGCTTGGGGGGTCTCAGTACGCGGGATACGCAGTATTTT
TRBV2	TRBD1	once	TRBJ1-4	CASTKGTGGGEKLFF	TGTGCCAGCACTAAAGGGACAGGGGGCGGGGAAAAACTGTTTTTT
TRBV12-3/TRBV12-4	-	-	TRBJ2-1	CASSLASYNEQFF	TGTGCCAGCAGTTTAGCTAGCTACAATGAGCAGTTCTTC
TRBV7-2	-	few	TRBJ1-2	CASSLGSLNYGYTF	TGTGCCAGCAGCCTAGGATCATTGAACTATGGCTACACCTTC
TRBV5-1	-	-	TRBJ2-2	CASSPSSTGNTGELFF	TGCGCCAGCAGCCCCAGTTCCACAGGGAACACCGGGGAGCTGTTTTTT
TRBV15	-	-	TRBJ2-3	CATSRDRAGLRTDTQYF	TGTGCCACCAGCAGAGATCGCGCAGGACTACGCACAGATACGCAGTATTTT
TRBV30	-	-	TRBJ2-6	CAWKGRNSGANVLTF	TGTGCCTGGAAGGGACGGAACTCTGGGGCCAACGTCCTGACTTTC
TRBV18	-	-	TRBJ2-5	CASSPGGGPETQYF	TGTGCCAGCTCACCCGGCGGGGGCCCGGAGACCCAGTACTTC
TRBV5-1	TRBD1	-	TRBJ1-1	CASSLTGTGNTEAFF	TGCGCCAGCAGCTTGACCGGGACAGGGAACACTGAAGCTTTCTTT
TRBV6-2/TRBV6-3	TRBD1	-	TRBJ1-5	CASSSDRAGAQPQHF	TGTGCCAGCAGTTCGGACAGGGCAGGCGCTCAGCCCCAGCATTTT
TRBV11-3	TRBD2	-	TRBJ2-1	CASSSGTIRRDEQFF	TGTGCCAGCAGCTCGGGGACTATAAGACGAGACGAGCAGTTCTTC
TRBV15	-	-	TRBJ1-5	CATSPDPTDYSNQPQHF	TGTGCCACCAGCCCTGACCCAACAGATTATAGCAATCAGCCCCAGCATTTT
TRBV11-3	-	-	TRBJ2-3	CASSLGQSTDTQYF	TGTGCCAGCAGCTTAGGCCAATCCACAGATACGCAGTATTTT